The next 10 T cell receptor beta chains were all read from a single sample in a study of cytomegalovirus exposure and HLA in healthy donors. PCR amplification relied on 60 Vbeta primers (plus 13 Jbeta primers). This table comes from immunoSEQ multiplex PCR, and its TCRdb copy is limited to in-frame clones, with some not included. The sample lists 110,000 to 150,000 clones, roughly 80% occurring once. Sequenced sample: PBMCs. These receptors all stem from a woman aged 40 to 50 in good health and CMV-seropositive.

The CDR3 protein is CATSRDTTNYGYTF. In DNA, the CDR3 is TGTGCCACCAGCAGAGATACAACTAACTATGGCTACACCTTC. This chain connects TRBV15 to TRBJ1-2; D gene unclear. Trimming removed 0 bases from V and 0 bases from J, with 5 bases in between. This CDR3 comprises 14 residues. Germline lookup yields CDR1 LNHNV and CDR2 YYDKDF (reference sequence).

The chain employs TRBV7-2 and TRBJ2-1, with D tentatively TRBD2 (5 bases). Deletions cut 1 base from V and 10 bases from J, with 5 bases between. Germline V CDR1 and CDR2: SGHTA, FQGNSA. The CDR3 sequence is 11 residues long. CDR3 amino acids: CASSLGGEQFF. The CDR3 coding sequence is TGTGCCAGCAGCTTAGGAGGGGAGCAGTTCTTC.

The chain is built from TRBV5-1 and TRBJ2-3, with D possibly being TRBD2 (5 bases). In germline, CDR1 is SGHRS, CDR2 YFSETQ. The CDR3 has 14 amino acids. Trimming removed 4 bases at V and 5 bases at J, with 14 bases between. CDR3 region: CASSLARREDTQYF. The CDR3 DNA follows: TGCGCCAGCAGCCTGGCCCGACGGGAAGATACGCAGTATTTT.

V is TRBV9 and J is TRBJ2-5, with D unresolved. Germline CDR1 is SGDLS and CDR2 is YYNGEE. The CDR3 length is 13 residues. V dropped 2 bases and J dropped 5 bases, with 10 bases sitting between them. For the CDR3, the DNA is TGTGCCAGCAGCGTCAACCCCGGGGAGACCCAGTACTTC. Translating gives CASSVNPGETQYF.

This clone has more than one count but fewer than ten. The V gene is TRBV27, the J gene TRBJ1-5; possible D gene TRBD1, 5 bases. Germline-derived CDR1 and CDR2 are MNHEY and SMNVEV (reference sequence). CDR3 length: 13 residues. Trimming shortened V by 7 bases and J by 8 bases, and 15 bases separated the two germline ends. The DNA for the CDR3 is TGTGCCAGCAAGGGGTTGGGTCTAGAGCCCCAGCATTTT. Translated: CASKGLGLEPQHF.

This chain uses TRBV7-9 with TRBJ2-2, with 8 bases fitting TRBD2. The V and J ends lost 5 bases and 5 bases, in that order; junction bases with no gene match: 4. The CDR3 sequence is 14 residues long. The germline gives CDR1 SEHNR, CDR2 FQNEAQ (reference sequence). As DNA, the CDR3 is TGTGCCAGCAGCCCTAGCGGGCCAACCGGGGAGCTGTTTTTT. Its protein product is CASSPSGPTGELFF. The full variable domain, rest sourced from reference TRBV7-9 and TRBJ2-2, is DTGVSQNPRHKITKRGQNVTFRCDPISEHNRLYWYRQTLGQGPEFLTYFQNEAQLEKSRLLSDRFSAERPKGSFSTLEIQRTEQGDSAMYLCASSPSGPTGELFFGEGSRLTVL.

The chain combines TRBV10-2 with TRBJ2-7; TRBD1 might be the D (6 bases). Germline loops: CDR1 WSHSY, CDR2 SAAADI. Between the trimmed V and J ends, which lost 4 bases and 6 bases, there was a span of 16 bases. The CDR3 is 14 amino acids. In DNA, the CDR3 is TGCGCCAGCAGTGTAGGGGGATCCGCTATCGAGCAGTACTTC. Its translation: CASSVGGSAIEQYF.

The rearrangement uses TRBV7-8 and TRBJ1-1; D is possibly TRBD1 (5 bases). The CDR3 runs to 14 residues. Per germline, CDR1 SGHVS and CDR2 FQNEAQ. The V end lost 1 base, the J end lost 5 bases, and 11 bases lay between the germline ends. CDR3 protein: CASSLGRGRTEAFF. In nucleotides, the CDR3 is TGTGCCAGCAGCTTAGGAAGGGGTAGAACTGAAGCTTTCTTT.

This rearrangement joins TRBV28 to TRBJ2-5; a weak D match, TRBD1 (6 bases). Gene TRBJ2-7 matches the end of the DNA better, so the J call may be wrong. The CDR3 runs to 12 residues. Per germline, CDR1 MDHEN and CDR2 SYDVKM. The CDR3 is CASSSTGYEQYF. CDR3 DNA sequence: TGTGCCAGCAGCTCGACAGGCTACGAGCAGTACTTC.

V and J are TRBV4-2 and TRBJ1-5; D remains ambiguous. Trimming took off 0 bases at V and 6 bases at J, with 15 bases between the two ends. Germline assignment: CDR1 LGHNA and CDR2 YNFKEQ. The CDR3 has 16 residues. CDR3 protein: CASSQDWDAGVQPQHF. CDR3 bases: TGTGCCAGCAGCCAAGATTGGGATGCGGGTGTTCAGCCCCAGCATTTT.